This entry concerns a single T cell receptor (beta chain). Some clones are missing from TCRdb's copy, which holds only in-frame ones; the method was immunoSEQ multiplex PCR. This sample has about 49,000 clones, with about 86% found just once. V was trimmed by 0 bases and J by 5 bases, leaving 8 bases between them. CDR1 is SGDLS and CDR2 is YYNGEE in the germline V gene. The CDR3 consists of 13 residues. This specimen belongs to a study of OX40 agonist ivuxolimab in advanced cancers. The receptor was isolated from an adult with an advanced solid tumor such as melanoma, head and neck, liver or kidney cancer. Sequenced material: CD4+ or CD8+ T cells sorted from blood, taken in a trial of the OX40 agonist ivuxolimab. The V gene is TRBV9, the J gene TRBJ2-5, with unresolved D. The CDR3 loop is CASSVGRMETQYF. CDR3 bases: TGTGCCAGCAGCGTAGGCCGAATGGAGACCCAGTACTTC.